This entry lists 2 T cell receptor beta chains sequenced from one sample in a study of regulatory T cells in long-lasting Graves disease. Time point denoted: newly diagnosed GD, antithyroid drugs for less than 3 months. The TCR library was made from RNA that had been extracted from PBMCs in TRIzol. Assembly of TCR beta libraries relied on iRepertoire HTBI primers together with Arm-PCR of CDR3 regions. TCRdb passed the multiplex PCR reads through MiXCR, listing each CDR3 protein once. The sample contains roughly 410,000 distinct CDR3 sequences, 15% of which appear only once. A further study also used this sample, focusing on T cells in Graves' hyperthyroidism and ophthalmopathy.

Source: peripheral blood mononuclear cells (PBMCs), taken at new diagnosis, from a patient treated with antithyroid drugs. The receptors were gathered from a woman in her thirties or forties with Graves disease.

In its sample, this clonotype was seen many times. The chain joins TRBV28 to TRBJ1-5; the D gene is possibly TRBD1 (6 bases). The germline CDR1 and CDR2 sequences are MDHEN and SYDVKM. CDR3 length: 15 residues. V lost 7 bases, J lost 3 bases, and 16 bases lay in between. Here the CDR3 reads CASKRPGASNQPQHF. DNA for the CDR3: TGTGCCAGCAAACGGCCAGGGGCATCCAATCAGCCCCAGCATTTT.

This clonotype was recorded at least ten times. This chain links TRBV11-2 with TRBJ2-1; TRBD2 matches at 11 bases. The J segment lost 8 bases and the V segment lost 8 bases, leaving 11 bases of the junction unmatched. CDR3 length equals 15 residues. CDR1 is SGHAT and CDR2 is FQNNGV in the germline V gene. In nucleotides, the CDR3 is TGTGCCAGCTCCCAAGAACTAGCGGGAGAAGATGAGCAGTTCTTC. It specifies CASSQELAGEDEQFF.